These 16 T cell receptor beta chains originate from one sample sequenced in a study of blood T cell repertoires in COVID-19. The repertoire was sequenced with immunoSEQ multiplex PCR; TCRdb's copy has only in-frame clones and lacks some. The top ten hold roughly 1.6% of the sample, which has some 150,000 clones, over 80% seen once. The material sequenced was peripheral blood. These receptors were obtained from a human donor in a cohort sampled during active COVID-19.

This chain links TRBV5-1 with TRBJ2-5; D might be TRBD2 (5 bases). In germline, CDR1 is SGHRS, CDR2 YFSETQ. The CDR3 loop spans 13 amino acids. Trimming left V 3 bases short and J 5 bases short, with 11 bases between. The CDR3 region is CASSSLVGETQYF. The CDR3 DNA sequence: TGCGCCAGCAGCTCACTAGTAGGGGAGACCCAGTACTTC.

V and J are TRBV4-3 and TRBJ2-2, with D perhaps matching TRBD1 (6 bases). CDR3 size: 17 residues. The V end was cut by 0 bases, the J end by 1 base, with 12 bases between. Germline V gene sequence: CDR1 LGHNA, CDR2 YSLEER. This CDR3 reads CASSQDPKGENTGELFF. The CDR3 DNA sequence: TGCGCCAGCAGCCAAGACCCCAAGGGGGAGAACACCGGGGAGCTGTTTTTT.

This clone was detected only once. This sequence joins TRBV7-2 and TRBJ2-3; 13 bases fit TRBD2. CDR1 and CDR2 from the germline V gene are SGHTA and FQGNSA. J lost 5 bases, V lost 7 bases, and 12 bases had no gene match. The CDR3 loop spans 17 amino acids. Here the CDR3 DNA reads TGTGCCAGCACCTCGAGGACTAGCGGGAGTGGGGGAGATACGCAGTATTTT. Translation gives CASTSRTSGSGGDTQYF.

At least ten counts were recorded for this clone. The chain recombines TRBV4-1 with TRBJ1-5; D might be TRBD1 (5 bases). The CDR3 extends over 16 amino acids. Germline V gives CDR1 MGHRA, CDR2 YSYEKL. Trimming cost V 0 bases and J 5 bases, with 14 bases left between them. CDR3 amino acids: CASSQDWGQNHQPQHF. The CDR3 bases are TGCGCCAGCAGCCAAGATTGGGGCCAGAACCATCAGCCCCAGCATTTT.

The chain employs TRBV3-1 (or the pseudogene TRBV3-2) and TRBJ1-6; unclear D gene. CDR1 is LGHDT, CDR2 YNNKEL, per germline (reference sequence). The CDR3 is made up of 16 amino acids. Trimming shortened V by 1 base and J by 9 bases, and 16 bases separated the two germline ends. For the CDR3, the DNA is TGTGCCAGCAGCCAAGCATTCGTGGCAGTCACTTCACCCCTCCACTTT. Protein product: CASSQAFVAVTSPLHF.

A word on this clone: Other nucleotide sequences from this sample produce the same CDR3. The chain is built from TRBV18 and TRBJ2-3; 10 bases align to TRBD2. The CDR3 totals 15 residues. Germline trimming cut 3 bases from V and 2 bases from J; bases unmatched to any gene: 2. Germline V CDR1 and CDR2: KGHSH, LQKENI. CDR3 sequence reads: CASSPGLADTDTQYF. CDR3 sequence (DNA): TGTGCCAGCTCACCTGGACTAGCGGACACAGATACGCAGTATTTT.

The rearrangement links TRBV7-9 to TRBJ2-7, with D possibly being TRBD1 (6 bases). This CDR3 is 13 amino acids long. V shed 4 bases and J shed 5 bases, with 12 bases lying between them. CDR1 and CDR2 (germline): SEHNR, FQNEAQ (reference sequence). This chain's CDR3 is CASSSRGINEQYF. CDR3 DNA: TGTGCCAGCAGCTCCAGGGGAATCAACGAGCAGTACTTC.

This clone appeared a few times. This chain joins TRBV7-8 and TRBJ2-1, with TRBD2 identical over 9 bases. The germline gives CDR1 SGHVS, CDR2 FQNEAQ. V trimming: 1 base; J trimming: 5 bases; junction bases outside the gene matches: 3. This CDR3 has 15 amino acids. DNA for the CDR3: TGTGCCAGCAGCTTAGGAGCGGGAGGTAACAATGAGCAGTTCTTC. Translation: CASSLGAGGNNEQFF.

The V call is TRBV11-2, the J call TRBJ2-7, with D possibly matching TRBD2 (5 bases). CDR3 length equals 16 residues. Trimming shortened V by 2 bases and J by 7 bases, and 21 bases separated the two germline ends. The germline CDR1 and CDR2 sequences are SGHAT and FQNNGV. CDR3 in DNA: TGTGCCAGCAGCTTACTTTTCGGCAACGGGGTGGGGGAGCAGTACTTC. Its protein product is CASSLLFGNGVGEQYF. Full variable domain (outside the CDR3, taken from reference TRBV11-2 and TRBJ2-7): EAGVAQSPRYKIIEKRQSVAFWCNPISGHATLYWYQQILGQGPKLLIQFQNNGVVDDSQLPKDRFSAERLKGVDSTLKIQPAKLEDSAVYLCASSLLFGNGVGEQYFGPGTRLTVT.

The chain combines TRBV5-1 with TRBJ2-1; D possibly corresponds to TRBD1 (7 bases). Trimming took off 4 bases at V and 1 base at J, with 27 bases between the two ends. The CDR3 is 20 amino acids. Germline V gives CDR1 SGHRS, CDR2 YFSETQ. Here the CDR3 DNA reads TGCGCCAGCAGCCCGTCAAGGCAGGGGGGCGGGATACTTTCCTACAATGAGCAGTTCTTC. Translating gives CASSPSRQGGGILSYNEQFF.

In nucleotides, the CDR3 is TGTGCCAGCAGTGAAGAGGCGGCCGGGGCCAACGTCCTGACTTTC. It specifies CASSEEAAGANVLTF. This chain links TRBV6-1 with TRBJ2-6, with D hard to call. Per the germline V gene, CDR1 is MNHNS and CDR2 is SASEGT. The length of the CDR3 is 15 residues. With 1 base removed from V and 4 bases from J, the gap between germline ends came to 8 bases.

The chain is built from TRBV20-1 and TRBJ1-1; a possible D gene is TRBD1 (5 bases). Per the germline V gene, CDR1 is DFQATT and CDR2 is SNEGSKA (reference sequence). The length of the CDR3 is 12 residues. The V and J ends lost 3 bases and 5 bases respectively, with 10 bases between them. The CDR3: CSASRGRTEAFF. Written as DNA, the CDR3 is TGCAGTGCTAGTCGGGGGAGGACTGAAGCTTTCTTT.

This clone showed up just once. The rearrangement links TRBV19 to TRBJ2-1; 7 bases are a match to TRBD1. The CDR3 loop spans 14 amino acids. Germline V CDR1 and CDR2: LNHDA, SQIVND (reference sequence). The junction had 2 bases not matched to a gene; V was cut back by 1 base and J by 5 bases. CDR3 nucleotide sequence: TGTGCCAGTAGTATAGGGACAGGAGACAATGAGCAGTTCTTC. Amino acid sequence: CASSIGTGDNEQFF.

The chain recombines TRBV7-2 with TRBJ2-3, with a possible D match to TRBD2 (6 bases). Germline CDR1 and CDR2: SGHTA and FQGNSA. Trimming removed 5 bases from V and 7 bases from J, with 10 bases in between. This CDR3 has 12 amino acids. CDR3: CASSISGYTQYF. DNA for the CDR3: TGTGCCAGCAGCATTAGCGGATATACGCAGTATTTT.

As DNA, the CDR3 is TGCGCCAGCAGCAAGGGGACTCTCGTTAGCACAGATACGCAGTATTTT. Protein sequence: CASSKGTLVSTDTQYF. V is TRBV5-1 and J is TRBJ2-3, with a possible D match to TRBD2 (6 bases). Germline CDR1 SGHRS, CDR2 YFSETQ. The CDR3 sequence is 16 residues long. V lost 4 bases and J lost 0, with 15 bases in between.

The V and J genes are TRBV27 and TRBJ1-2; D possibly corresponds to TRBD1 (6 bases). Trimming removed 5 bases at V and 2 bases at J, with 15 bases between. CDR1 MNHEY and CDR2 SMNVEV come from the germline V gene (reference sequence). The CDR3 has 15 residues. The CDR3 loop is CASSRQRGGNYGYTF. The CDR3 nucleotides read TGTGCCAGCAGTAGACAAAGGGGGGGCAACTATGGCTACACCTTC.